Following are 2 T cell receptor beta chains from one sample sequenced in a study of control samples from healthy donors and cancer patients. Assay: immunoSEQ multiplex PCR; the TCRdb copy retains only in-frame clones and omits some. Among 100,000 to 150,000 clones listed, 75% to 95% were seen once. Sequenced input: blood. Every receptor here comes from a young man in good health.

The chain has TRBV12-3 or TRBV12-4 and TRBJ2-5, with 7 bases lining up with TRBD2. V shed 4 bases and J 5 bases; nucleotides not matched to a gene: 4. The CDR3 runs 13 residues. Here the CDR3 DNA reads TGTGCCAGCAGTTATAGCGGGCAGGAGACCCAGTACTTC. It codes for CASSYSGQETQYF.

The V call is TRBV12-5, the J call TRBJ2-7; a possible D gene is TRBD1 (5 bases). Germline V CDR1 and CDR2: LGHNT, FRNRAP. The CDR3 has 16 residues. V lost 5 bases, J lost 2 bases, and 19 bases lay in between. CDR3 sequence: CASGPPRGLCPYEQYV. The DNA of the CDR3 is TGTGCTAGTGGTCCCCCTAGGGGATTATGCCCCTACGAGCAGTACGTC.